The next 25 T cell receptor beta chains were all read from a single sample in a study of T cells after yellow fever vaccination. TCRdb re-called the 5' RACE reads with MiXCR, one entry per CDR3 protein. The data contain some 240,000 distinct CDR3 sequences, 3% to 4% of them seen just once; the ten biggest clones take up about 3.3%. The sample was CD4+ T cells sorted from PBMCs, taken 10 days after the yellow fever booster vaccination. These receptors all come from a man aged 18 to 29 who received the YFV17D yellow fever vaccine.

This clonotype was counted ten times or more. V usage is TRBV11-2 and J usage is TRBJ1-6; the D is unclear. The germline V gene has CDR1 SGHAT and CDR2 FQNNGV. The germline V and J ends were trimmed by 3 bases and 8 bases, with 8 bases remaining between them. This CDR3 has 13 residues. DNA of the CDR3: TGTGCCAGCAGCTTCGAGATGTATTCACCCCTCCACTTT. Amino acid sequence: CASSFEMYSPLHF.

This clonotype was found many times. The chain has TRBV11-2 and TRBJ2-5; 11 nucleotides line up with TRBD1. The CDR3 is made up of 15 amino acids. The ends lost 5 bases at V and 5 bases at J; junction bases unmatched: 7. Germline CDR1 SGHAT, CDR2 FQNNGV. This CDR3 reads CASSRDRGTGETQYF. The DNA for the CDR3 is TGTGCCAGCAGCCGGGACAGGGGGACGGGGGAGACCCAGTACTTC.

The chain is built from TRBV24-1 and TRBJ1-1; possible D gene TRBD1, 6 bases. The germline CDR1 and CDR2 sequences are KGHDR and SFDVKD. CDR3 length: 14 residues. With 3 bases removed from V and 1 base from J, the gap between germline ends came to 8 bases. The CDR3 DNA reads TGTGCCACCAGTGATCGGACAGAGAACACTGAAGCTTTCTTT. It codes for CATSDRTENTEAFF.

This sequence joins TRBV19 and TRBJ1-4; a possible D gene is TRBD1 (6 bases). This CDR3 comprises 13 residues. Between the trimmed V and J ends, which lost 4 bases and 13 bases, there was a span of 16 bases. Germline V gene data show CDR1 as LNHDA and CDR2 as SQIVND (reference sequence). CDR3 sequence reads: CASSNRAGRRLFF. The CDR3 coding sequence is TGTGCCAGTAGTAACAGGGCAGGGAGGCGACTGTTTTTT. Drawing the rest from reference TRBV19 and TRBJ1-4, the complete variable domain is DGGITQSPKYLFRKEGQNVTLSCEQNLNHDAMYWYRQDPGQGLRLIYYSQIVNDFQKGDIAEGYSVSREKKESFPLTVTSAQKNPTAFYLCASSNRAGRRLFFGSGTQLSVL.

CDR3 nucleotide sequence: TGTGCCAGCAGCGCCAATCCGTATGGCTACACCTTC. Its protein product is CASSANPYGYTF. The V call is TRBV2, the J call TRBJ1-2, with D hard to call. This CDR3 is built from 12 residues. The germline V gene encodes CDR1 SNHLY and CDR2 FYNNEI. Trimming removed 6 bases at V and 5 bases at J, with 10 bases between.

A remark on this clonotype: A much larger clone lies one base from this, so it may be a read error. The J gene is TRBJ2-1, the V gene TRBV7-2, with D possibly matching TRBD2 (6 bases). The CDR3 covers 15 residues. V shed 5 bases and J shed 1 base, with 12 bases lying between them. Germline CDR1 is SGHTA and CDR2 is FQGNSA. In DNA, the CDR3 is TGTGCCAGCAGCCAGGTGGGGAGGTCCTACAATGAGCAGTTCTTC. Protein: CASSQVGRSYNEQFF.

This clonotype was counted ten times or more. This chain uses TRBV20-1 with TRBJ2-5; D may be TRBD2 (6 bases). This CDR3 contains 14 residues. Germline assignment: CDR1 DFQATT and CDR2 SNEGSKA (reference sequence). The CDR3 loop is CSLLAEPSKETQYF. CDR3 nucleotide sequence: TGCAGCCTTTTAGCGGAGCCTTCAAAAGAGACCCAGTACTTC.

This chain links TRBV6-2 or TRBV6-3 with TRBJ2-2; 7 bases fit TRBD2. Germline lookup yields CDR1 MNHEY and CDR2 SVGEGT. V lost 11 bases to trimming and J lost 1 base; unmatched junction nucleotides: 7. This CDR3 has 14 amino acids. CDR3 sequence: CAGRGRENTGELFF. CDR3 sequence (DNA): TGTGCCGGGAGGGGCAGGGAGAACACCGGGGAGCTGTTTTTT.

This clonotype was seen ten or more times. The gene calls are TRBV4-3 and TRBJ2-1; D is unclear. CDR1 and CDR2 from the germline V gene are LGHNA and YSLEER. V was pared by 0 bases and J by 12 bases, with 6 bases between. CDR3 length: 11 residues. The CDR3 sequence: CASSQENRQFF. CDR3 bases: TGCGCCAGCAGCCAAGAAAACAGGCAGTTCTTC.

This chain uses TRBV12-3 or TRBV12-4 with TRBJ1-2; D is uncertain. The CDR3 consists of 13 residues. The V end was cut by 3 bases, the J end by 3 bases, with 8 bases between. CDR3 nucleotides: TGTGCCAGCAGTTTTTCCGGCTACTATGGCTACACCTTC. Translated, it gives CASSFSGYYGYTF.

This clonotype was counted many times. This chain uses TRBV12-5 with TRBJ2-7; a possible D gene is TRBD2 (5 bases). From germline, CDR1 is LGHNT and CDR2 FRNRAP. The CDR3 runs to 15 residues. The V and J ends lost 3 bases and 0 bases respectively, with 12 bases between them. The CDR3 region is CASGFPGRPSYEQYV. As DNA, the CDR3 is TGTGCTAGTGGTTTCCCGGGGAGACCCTCCTACGAGCAGTACGTC.

The chain employs TRBV29-1 and TRBJ2-3, with D perhaps matching TRBD2 (6 bases). CDR3 length equals 14 residues. CDR1 is SQVTM and CDR2 is ANQGSEA in the germline V gene. Trimming shortened V by 1 base and J by 1 base, and 9 bases separated the two germline ends. The CDR3: CSVEGGGRTDTQYF. The CDR3 nucleotides are TGCAGCGTTGAAGGGGGAGGCCGCACAGATACGCAGTATTTT.

This clonotype was recorded a few times. The genes are TRBV2 and TRBJ1-2; weak D call: TRBD1 (6 bases). The germline V gene has CDR1 SNHLY and CDR2 FYNNEI. The V end lost 6 bases, the J end lost 3 bases, and 20 bases lay between the germline ends. This CDR3 has 16 residues. The DNA of the CDR3 is TGTGCCAGCAGGACGGCCCGGGGGGCGCGGGACTATGGCTACACCTTC. Protein sequence: CASRTARGARDYGYTF.

This clonotype was seen a few times. V usage is TRBV5-5 and J usage is TRBJ1-1, with D perhaps matching TRBD1 (5 bases). Looked up from germline, CDR1 is SGHKS and CDR2 is YYEKEE (reference sequence). The CDR3 loop spans 15 amino acids. V was shortened by 0 bases and J by 1 base, with 10 bases between the two germline ends. DNA of the CDR3: TGTGCCAGCAGCTTGGTCAGGGCGGGGAACACTGAAGCTTTCTTT. This gives the protein CASSLVRAGNTEAFF.

This clonotype has at least ten counts. This rearrangement joins TRBV12-5 to TRBJ2-5; 12 bases map to TRBD2. V was clipped by 6 bases and J by 6 bases; unmatched bases: 5. The CDR3 spans 14 residues. Germline V CDR1 and CDR2: LGHNT, FRNRAP. The CDR3 here is CASGRGLAGQTQYF. For the CDR3, the DNA is TGTGCTAGTGGCCGAGGACTAGCGGGACAGACCCAGTACTTC.

This clonotype was seen repeatedly, ten times or more. The chain carries TRBV7-2 and TRBJ2-7; D call uncertain. Trimming took off 1 base at V and 3 bases at J, with 10 bases between the two ends. Per germline, CDR1 SGHTA and CDR2 FQGNSA. CDR3 length: 14 residues. The CDR3 nucleotides read TGTGCCAGCAGCTTAGTCCCGGTCAGCTACGAGCAGTACGTC. It codes for CASSLVPVSYEQYV.

The gene calls are TRBV5-6 and TRBJ2-7; D is possibly TRBD2 (5 bases). Germline V CDR1 and CDR2: SGHDT, YYEEEE. This CDR3 contains 14 residues. V was pared by 0 bases and J by 2 bases, with 9 bases between. The CDR3 protein is CASSLAGIAYEQYF. The CDR3 DNA follows: TGTGCCAGCAGCTTGGCGGGGATCGCCTACGAGCAGTACTTC.

This clonotype was counted many times. The chain employs TRBV11-2 and TRBJ2-3; maybe TRBD2 (5 bases). CDR3 length: 15 residues. V was cut by 3 bases and J by 0 bases, with 10 bases left in between. Germline CDR1 and CDR2: SGHAT and FQNNGV. The CDR3: CASSFVRGSTDTQYF. In DNA, the CDR3 is TGTGCCAGCAGCTTTGTTCGGGGAAGCACAGATACGCAGTATTTT.

This clonotype was seen at least ten times. The genes are TRBV5-1 and TRBJ1-2; TRBD1 matches at 11 bases. The CDR3 totals 15 residues. CDR1 and CDR2 from the germline V gene are SGHRS and YFSETQ. With 4 bases clipped from V and 4 bases from J, the junction kept 6 bases outside the gene matches. CDR3 DNA: TGCGCCAGCAGCCCCTGGACAGGGGGCGGCTATGGCTACACCTTC. Amino acid sequence: CASSPWTGGGYGYTF.

In its sample, this clonotype was seen many times. V and J are TRBV4-3 and TRBJ1-5; D possibly corresponds to TRBD1 (5 bases). Looked up from germline, CDR1 is LGHNA and CDR2 is YSLEER. The CDR3 totals 15 residues. Trimming pared 0 bases from V and 4 bases from J, leaving 10 bases between. As DNA, the CDR3 is TGCGCCAGCAGCCAAGACAGCCGGGGGAATCAGCCCCAGCATTTT. This gives the protein CASSQDSRGNQPQHF.

This clonotype was observed at least ten times. The rearrangement uses TRBV7-3 and TRBJ2-2; D not resolved. The V end was cut by 2 bases, the J end by 0 bases, with 13 bases between. This CDR3 is built from 17 residues. Germline lookup yields CDR1 SGHTA and CDR2 FQGTGA. The CDR3 DNA follows: TGTGCCAGCAGCTTATCCCGCGACGTCGCGAACACCGGGGAGCTGTTTTTT. The encoded protein is CASSLSRDVANTGELFF.

This clonotype was observed many times. The chain couples TRBV7-2 to TRBJ2-2; tentatively, D is TRBD2 (6 bases). Germline lookup yields CDR1 SGHTA and CDR2 FQGNSA. The CDR3 has 14 residues. The V end lost 8 bases, the J end lost 2 bases, and 12 bases lay between the germline ends. Written as DNA, the CDR3 is TGTGCCAGCCAGTGGGGGGATAACACCGGGGAGCTGTTTTTT. Translated: CASQWGDNTGELFF.

V usage is TRBV3-1 and J usage is TRBJ2-1; D ambiguous. Trimming shortened V by 4 bases and J by 3 bases, and 13 bases separated the two germline ends. There are 15 residues in the CDR3. The germline V gene has CDR1 LGHDT and CDR2 YNNKEL (reference sequence). DNA of the CDR3: TGTGCCAGCAGCCGGGATAGTTTATTCTACAATGAGCAGTTCTTC. It is translated as CASSRDSLFYNEQFF.

In its sample, this clonotype was seen many times. This chain joins TRBV5-1 and TRBJ1-2; 8 bases are shared with TRBD1. V lost 3 bases to trimming and J lost 7 bases; unmatched junction nucleotides: 11. This CDR3 contains 15 residues. Germline CDR1 and CDR2: SGHRS and YFSETQ. The DNA for the CDR3 is TGCGCCAGCAGCTCCCAATCGACAGGGGAGAGTGGCTACACCTTC. Translation: CASSSQSTGESGYTF.

The rearrangement links TRBV5-6 to TRBJ2-5; perhaps TRBD2 as D (5 bases). Germline lookup yields CDR1 SGHDT and CDR2 YYEEEE. CDR3 length equals 13 residues. V lost 5 bases, J lost 3 bases, and 11 bases lay in between. CDR3 amino acids: CASRKRTEETQYF. For the CDR3, the DNA is TGTGCCAGCAGAAAGCGGACCGAAGAGACCCAGTACTTC.